The rows below give T cell receptor beta chains drawn from one sample of a study of cytomegalovirus exposure and HLA in healthy donors. Data came from immunoSEQ multiplex PCR; TCRdb stores just in-frame clones and leaves some out. The profile shows 170,000 or so clones, roughly 80% of them singletons. The sequencing input was PBMCs. These TCRs come from a male donor in good health and CMV-seropositive. Both conserved end residues are part of each CDR3. The D gene is left open where the match is weak. Not all rows give a size; the values are once, few, many and, for expanded clones, a class.

j_call: TRBJ2-1; clone_size: -; d_call: -; v_call: TRBV4-3; cdr3_aa: CASSQRRELYNEQFF; cdr3_nt: TGCGCCAGCAGCCAAAGGAGGGAGCTGTACAATGAGCAGTTCTTC
j_call: TRBJ2-7; clone_size: -; d_call: TRBD2; v_call: TRBV11-3; cdr3_aa: CASSPGLAGVSEQYF; cdr3_nt: TGTGCCAGCAGCCCAGGACTAGCGGGAGTTTCCGAGCAGTACTTC
j_call: TRBJ2-3; clone_size: -; d_call: -; v_call: TRBV7-3; cdr3_aa: CASSLTPTDTQYF; cdr3_nt: TGTGCCAGCAGCTTAACCCCGACAGATACGCAGTATTTT
j_call: TRBJ2-2; clone_size: -; d_call: -; v_call: TRBV5-1; cdr3_aa: CASSLADRSNTGELFF; cdr3_nt: TGCGCCAGCAGCTTGGCCGACAGGTCAAACACCGGGGAGCTGTTTTTT
j_call: TRBJ1-4; clone_size: -; d_call: -; v_call: TRBV28; cdr3_aa: CASSFVSHRTTEKLFF; cdr3_nt: TGTGCCAGCAGTTTTGTCAGTCACAGGACGACTGAAAAACTGTTTTTT
j_call: TRBJ2-6; clone_size: -; d_call: -; v_call: TRBV12-5; cdr3_aa: CASGRGANVLTF; cdr3_nt: TGTGCTAGTGGCCGGGGGGCCAACGTCCTGACTTTC
j_call: TRBJ2-2; clone_size: -; d_call: -; v_call: TRBV27; cdr3_aa: CASSFREAGELFF; cdr3_nt: TGTGCCAGCAGCTTTCGCGAGGCCGGGGAGCTGTTTTTT
j_call: TRBJ2-2; clone_size: -; d_call: -; v_call: TRBV14; cdr3_aa: CASSLPSGELFF; cdr3_nt: TGTGCCAGCAGCCTCCCATCCGGGGAGCTGTTTTTT
j_call: TRBJ2-5; clone_size: -; d_call: -; v_call: TRBV5-4; cdr3_aa: CASSSTTKQETQYF; cdr3_nt: TGTGCCAGCAGCTCGACTACCAAACAAGAGACCCAGTACTTC
j_call: TRBJ1-1; clone_size: -; d_call: TRBD1; v_call: TRBV5-1; cdr3_aa: CASSRQGPSLNTEAFF; cdr3_nt: TGCGCCAGCAGTCGACAGGGGCCCAGTCTGAACACTGAAGCTTTCTTT
j_call: TRBJ1-2; clone_size: -; d_call: -; v_call: TRBV29-1; cdr3_aa: CSASDSAYGYTF; cdr3_nt: TGCAGCGCCTCCGACAGTGCCTATGGCTACACCTTC
j_call: TRBJ2-7; clone_size: -; d_call: -; v_call: TRBV5-1; cdr3_aa: CASSLVSGYYEQYF; cdr3_nt: TGCGCCAGCAGCTTGGTCTCAGGCTATTACGAGCAGTACTTC
j_call: TRBJ2-7; clone_size: -; d_call: -; v_call: TRBV19; cdr3_aa: CASSIGEGDYEQYF; cdr3_nt: TGTGCCAGTAGTATAGGAGAAGGGGACTACGAGCAGTACTTC
j_call: TRBJ1-1; clone_size: -; d_call: -; v_call: TRBV7-9; cdr3_aa: CASEGVAEAFF; cdr3_nt: TGTGCCAGCGAGGGAGTCGCTGAAGCTTTCTTT
j_call: TRBJ2-7; clone_size: -; d_call: -; v_call: TRBV7-9; cdr3_aa: CSSSEGLVANEQYF; cdr3_nt: TGTTCCAGCAGCGAGGGACTCGTAGCAAACGAGCAGTACTTC
j_call: TRBJ2-7; clone_size: few; d_call: TRBD2; v_call: TRBV28; cdr3_aa: CASITPAGGQYF; cdr3_nt: TGTGCCAGCATCACACCGGCGGGGGGGCAGTACTTC